The 12 T cell receptor beta chains below come from one sample, sequenced in a study of blood T cell repertoires in COVID-19. Generated by immunoSEQ multiplex PCR, the TCRdb table keeps only in-frame clones and is missing some. The repertoire consists of about 89,000 clones, with 75% to 80% occurring once and the leading ten covering approximately 6.3%. Sequenced input: peripheral blood. These receptors all come from a man in his 70s with COVID-19, enrolled during active disease.

This chain joins TRBV11-3 and TRBJ2-1; no reliable D call. The CDR3 is 12 amino acids. V was shortened by 5 bases and J by 5 bases, with 7 bases between the two germline ends. CDR1 is SGHNT, CDR2 YENEEA, per germline. CDR3 protein: CASSLGDNEQFF. CDR3 in DNA: TGTGCCAGCAGCCTCGGAGACAATGAGCAGTTCTTC. The entire variable domain, with the rest obtained from reference TRBV11-3 and TRBJ2-1, is as follows: EAGVVQSPRYKIIEKKQPVAFWCNPISGHNTLYWYLQNLGQGPELLIRYENEEAVDDSQLPKDRFSAERLKGVDSTLKIQPAELGDSAVYLCASSLGDNEQFFGPGTRLTVL.

In this sample, this clone turned up a few times. Here the CDR3 reads CASRDRVNEQFF. The CDR3 region has the DNA TGTGCCAGCCGGGACAGGGTCAATGAGCAGTTCTTC. This chain joins TRBV6-5 and TRBJ2-1, with 9 bases aligning to TRBD1. The J segment lost 6 bases and the V segment lost 8 bases, leaving 2 bases of the junction unmatched. From germline, CDR1 is MNHEY and CDR2 SVGAGI. CDR3 length: 12 residues.

The rearrangement links TRBV28 to TRBJ2-3; the match to TRBD2 covers 9 bases. The CDR3 consists of 16 residues. The junction had 6 bases not matched to a gene; V was cut back by 3 bases and J by 2 bases. Germline CDR1 is MDHEN and CDR2 is SYDVKM. The CDR3: CASSLPGTSITDTQYF. The DNA of the CDR3 is TGTGCCAGCAGTTTGCCGGGGACTAGCATCACAGATACGCAGTATTTT. The full variable domain, in which reference TRBV28 and TRBJ2-3 provide the parts outside the CDR3, is DVKVTQSSRYLVKRTGEKVFLECVQDMDHENMFWYRQDPGLGLRLIYFSYDVKMKEKGDIPEGYSVSREKKERFSLILESASTNQTSMYLCASSLPGTSITDTQYFGPGTRLTVL.

The chain carries TRBV29-1 and TRBJ2-5, with D maybe TRBD2 (6 bases). Germline V CDR1 and CDR2: SQVTM, ANQGSEA. The V end was cut by 7 bases, the J end by 2 bases, with 8 bases between. This CDR3 has 11 amino acids. In DNA, the CDR3 is TGCAGCGCCGGACTACAAGAGACCCAGTACTTC. Translation gives CSAGLQETQYF. Full variable domain (rest looked up from reference TRBV29-1 and TRBJ2-5): SAVISQKPSRDICQRGTSLTIQCQVDSQVTMMFWYRQQPGQSLTLIATANQGSEATYESGFVIDKFPISRPNLTFSTLTVSNMSPEDSSIYLCSAGLQETQYFGPGTRLLVL.

This clone was seen once. This chain links TRBV5-3 with TRBJ2-6; unclear D gene. TRBV5-3 carries the ORF label, with uncertain function. The CDR3 length is 16 residues. V gave up 0 bases and J gave up 3 bases, with 10 bases separating them. This chain's CDR3 is CARSLDISFGANVLTF. The DNA of the CDR3 is TGTGCCAGAAGCTTGGATATCTCTTTTGGGGCCAACGTCCTGACTTTC.

The chain joins TRBV7-6 to TRBJ2-7; D possibly corresponds to TRBD1 (5 bases). V dropped 2 bases and J dropped 5 bases, with 10 bases sitting between them. The CDR3 runs to 13 residues. Germline V lookup: CDR1 SGHVS, CDR2 FNYEAQ. CDR3 bases: TGTGCCAGCAGCTTAATCAGGGCCGACGAGCAGTACTTC. Amino acids: CASSLIRADEQYF. The full variable domain, rest sourced from reference TRBV7-6 and TRBJ2-7, is GAGVSQSPRYKVTKRGQDVALRCDPISGHVSLYWYRQALGQGPEFLTYFNYEAQQDKSGLPNDRFSAERPEGSISTLTIQRTEQRDSAMYRCASSLIRADEQYFGPGTRLTVT.

The count of this clone is one. V is TRBV6-2 or TRBV6-3 and J is TRBJ2-7; D possibly corresponds to TRBD1 (5 bases). V dropped 2 bases and J dropped 6 bases, with 14 bases sitting between them. Per the germline V gene, CDR1 is MNHEY and CDR2 is SVGEGT. CDR3 length: 14 residues. The CDR3 nucleotides read TGTGCCAGCAGTTACGCCCGTTGGGGCTCCGAGCAGTACTTC. Residues: CASSYARWGSEQYF.

V is TRBV6-2 or TRBV6-3 and J is TRBJ2-7, with 7 bases fitting TRBD1. This CDR3 has 16 amino acids. Germline V CDR1 and CDR2: MNHEY, SVGEGT. Trimming cost V 4 bases and J 4 bases; bases outside gene matches: 13. CDR3 amino acids: CASSSAAGRGSYEQYF. The CDR3 coding sequence is TGTGCCAGCAGTTCCGCGGCGGGCAGGGGGTCGTACGAGCAGTACTTC.

This chain uses TRBV4-3 with TRBJ2-1; 12 bases are shared with TRBD2. With 1 base clipped from V and 9 bases from J, the junction kept 7 bases outside the gene matches. Germline V gene sequence: CDR1 LGHNA, CDR2 YSLEER. This CDR3 is built from 16 residues. The CDR3 DNA follows: TGCGCCAGCAGCCAAGCCCCTAGCGGGGGGGGGCGTGAGCAGTTCTTC. The encoded protein is CASSQAPSGGGREQFF.

Only one count was recorded for this clone. The chain links TRBV10-2 to TRBJ1-4; 8 nucleotides match TRBD1. Germline V lookup: CDR1 WSHSY, CDR2 SAAADI. The CDR3 covers 13 residues. V gave up 6 bases and J gave up 6 bases; unmatched junction bases: 3. CDR3 amino acids: CASSDRGDEKLFF. DNA of the CDR3: TGCGCCAGCAGCGACAGGGGAGATGAAAAACTGTTTTTT.

This sequence joins TRBV6-2 or TRBV6-3 and TRBJ2-3, with D possibly being TRBD2 (5 bases). The CDR3 spans 11 residues. The germline V gene encodes CDR1 MNHEY and CDR2 SVGEGT. Trimming cost V 6 bases and J 8 bases, with 9 bases left between them. The CDR3 coding sequence is TGTGCCAGCAGCAAGGCGGGTACGCAGTATTTT. Translating gives CASSKAGTQYF.

This clone was seen more than once but under ten times. The V gene is TRBV6-6, the J gene TRBJ1-4; perhaps TRBD1 as D (6 bases). The CDR3 loop spans 13 amino acids. The germline V gene has CDR1 MNHNY and CDR2 SVGAGI (reference sequence). Trimming left V 7 bases short and J 13 bases short, with 19 bases between. The CDR3 sequence is CASTRNRDTGLFF. The CDR3, as DNA: TGTGCCAGCACCCGGAACCGGGACACGGGACTGTTTTTT.